Described below is a single T cell receptor (beta chain) sequence and its context. The table came from immunoSEQ multiplex PCR; TCRdb's copy has only in-frame clones and leaves some out. The sample shows roughly 130,000 clones, more than 75% of them seen only once. This specimen belongs to a study of blood T cell repertoires in COVID-19. CDR3 length: 12 amino acids. The chain joins TRBV21-1 to TRBJ2-1; the DNA was not compared with TRBD1, the D call given in the table. TRBV21-1 is designated a pseudogene. Sequencing input: peripheral blood. The TCR originated in a man aged 50 to 59 with active COVID-19. CDR3 amino acids: CASSRQGNEQFF. The CDR3 coding sequence is TGTGCCAGCAGCCGACAGGGAAATGAGCAGTTCTTC.